One T cell receptor beta chain is described in this entry. This sample was taken from a study of blood T cell repertoires in COVID-19. Study background: Acute-phase and convalescent COVID-19 samples originated in the United States, Italy and Spain.

Per the study methods: Estimated nucleated cell counts came from reference gene primer amplification. Assay: immunoSEQ multiplex PCR; the TCRdb copy retains only in-frame clones and omits some. V and J calls and clone size are copied from that table; D and trimming were computed from the DNA. The sample lists approximately 150,000 clones; 85% were seen once. Germline values: CDR1 MRHNA, CDR2 SNTAGT. CDR3 length: 15 residues. Germline trimming cut 7 bases from V and 3 bases from J; bases unmatched to any gene: 10. During active infection, Seattle patients enrolled and were then monitored through disease.

Material for sequencing was peripheral blood. This chain links TRBV6-4 with TRBJ1-2; 8 bases align to TRBD1. This TCR came from a woman aged 80 or over with COVID-19, enrolled during active disease. CDR3 sequence (DNA): TGTGCCAGCATGTTTACAGGGGGAGGCGACTATGGCTACACCTTC. This encodes CASMFTGGGDYGYTF.